This TCR beta chain was identified in a study of identical twins. The study, taken as a whole, reports: Invariant cells of the MAIT and iNKT types might have partly distorted the zero-insertion analyses. With beta out-of-frame sequences, excess sharing by twins was weaker.

Germline CDR1 reads MNHEY; CDR2 reads SMNVEV (reference sequence). The CDR3 sequence is 15 residues long. V shed 8 bases and J shed 2 bases, with 19 bases lying between them. Unique molecular identifiers were present on the cDNA, which also gained a universal primer site by template switching. TCRdb re-analysed the 5' RACE reads in MiXCR, keeping a single row per CDR3 protein. The sample comprises 750,000 to 950,000 distinct CDR3 sequences, 9% to 15% of which are singletons, and about 1.6% rests with the top ten. This clonotype was observed a few times. As yet, its antigen is unknown. These data also formed part of another study, on yellow fever vaccine responses in identical twins. That work adds: Vaccine-induced T cell responses in twins were reportedly observed to appear partly convergent, partly personalized.

The specimen was PBMCs. This chain uses TRBV27 with TRBJ2-7; the D is unclear. The clonotype was recovered from a woman between 18 and 30 years old in good health. The CDR3 protein is CASATTPTSPYEQYF. CDR3 in DNA: TGTGCCAGCGCTACCACCCCGACCAGCCCCTACGAGCAGTACTTC.